Sequencing of this T cell receptor (beta chain) was carried out in a study of blood T cell repertoires in COVID-19. Turning to the study itself: Samples of COVID-19 (acute and convalescent) were obtained from the United States, Italy and Spain. T cells, B-cell-depleted T cells, or PBMCs provided the cDNA or gDNA that served as material.

Per the authors' pipeline: Reference gene primer amplification in the assay estimated nucleated cell counts. TCRdb's copy holds only in-frame clones and misses some; the assay was immunoSEQ multiplex PCR. The V and J calls and clone size were taken over from that table, and D and trimming were inferred from the DNA. The data contain roughly 93,000 clones, around 87% of them singletons. A few counts support this clone. Germline V gives CDR1 ENHRY, CDR2 SYGVKD. This CDR3 comprises 14 residues. V lost 6 bases, J lost 1 base, and 12 bases lay in between. This clonotype originated in a human donor in a cohort sampled during active COVID-19. Sequenced material: peripheral blood. The chain combines TRBV10-3 with TRBJ1-1; D gene unclear. CDR3 sequence: CAIRGRRENTEAFF. CDR3 DNA sequence: TGTGCCATCAGGGGGAGAAGGGAGAACACTGAAGCTTTCTTT.